This T cell receptor (beta chain) was captured by sequencing in a study of blood T cells in healthy people across ages. With respect to this clonotype: Its antigen is not identified.

Study findings and constraints: Long-lived donors exceeded aged donors in naive CD4+ cells and diversity.

Total RNA was isolated from each sample in quantities of at least 5.5 micrograms. The V gene end was trimmed by 1 base and the J gene end by 4 bases; junction bases not matched to a gene: 8. Germline loops: CDR1 LGHDT, CDR2 YNNKEL (reference sequence). The CDR3 consists of 17 residues. Using a J-beta primer mix together with a sample-barcoded 5' primer, a second PCR was run for roughly 7 to 12 cycles. Via MiXCR, TCRdb re-called the 5' RACE reads, giving one row per CDR3 protein. The repertoire has about 580,000 distinct CDR3 sequences, roughly 43% of them found once; the top ten carry 20% to 25%. The chain has TRBV3-1 and TRBJ2-1, with 9 bases lining up with TRBD2. The sequence derives from an older man in good health. The sequenced sample consisted of blood. The CDR3 nucleotides are TGTGCCAGCAGCCAAGTCAAAGATCTAGCGGGGTACAATGAGCAGTTCTTC. The encoded protein is CASSQVKDLAGYNEQFF.